The 12 T cell receptor beta chains below were found in one sample sequenced in a study of blood T cell repertoires in COVID-19. Measured with immunoSEQ multiplex PCR; TCRdb has only the in-frame clones, and not every one. The sample lists about 70,000 clones, about four fifths occurring once. The sample was peripheral blood. Receptors were obtained from a woman in her sixties or seventies with acute or convalescent COVID-19.

The chain uses TRBV5-1 and TRBJ1-6, with D tentatively TRBD1 (5 bases). The germline V gene has CDR1 SGHRS and CDR2 YFSETQ. V was pared by 4 bases and J by 0 bases, with 17 bases between. The CDR3 has 18 residues. The CDR3 sequence is CASSVKLQASSYNSPLHF. The CDR3 bases are TGCGCCAGCAGCGTCAAACTACAGGCAAGCTCCTATAATTCACCCCTCCACTTT.

The chain employs TRBV10-1 and TRBJ2-2, with 13 bases matching TRBD2. Germline CDR1 reads WNHNN; CDR2 reads SYGVQD (reference sequence). Unmatched junction bases numbered 6, after V lost 6 bases and J lost 5 bases. The CDR3 has 16 amino acids. The CDR3 DNA follows: TGCGCCAGCAGCGGACTAGCGGGAGCGGGGACCGGGGAGCTGTTTTTT. It specifies CASSGLAGAGTGELFF.

The V gene is TRBV11-3, the J gene TRBJ2-7; TRBD1 matches 9 bases. J gave up 6 bases and V 7 bases, and 13 bases lay outside the gene matches. The length of the CDR3 is 15 residues. Germline V gene data show CDR1 as SGHNT and CDR2 as YENEEA. CDR3 sequence reads: CASTQSGQGSGEQYF. The CDR3 DNA sequence: TGTGCCAGCACCCAATCGGGACAGGGAAGCGGCGAGCAGTACTTC.

This chain uses TRBV18 with TRBJ1-4; 8 bases are a match to TRBD1. The germline V gene encodes CDR1 KGHSH and CDR2 LQKENI. J was trimmed by 8 bases and V by 6 bases; bases with no gene match: 8. This CDR3 comprises 14 residues. CDR3 DNA sequence: TGTGCCAGCTCCCCGGGACAGGTTAGAGAAAAACTGTTTTTT. Translation gives CASSPGQVREKLFF.

The V gene is TRBV18, the J gene TRBJ2-7; a possible D gene is TRBD1 (6 bases). Trimming took off 4 bases at V and 6 bases at J, with 19 bases between the two ends. CDR3 size: 15 residues. In germline, CDR1 is KGHSH, CDR2 LQKENI. CDR3 amino acids: CASSHRDGASVEQYF. The CDR3 region has the DNA TGTGCCAGCTCACACAGGGATGGTGCTTCGGTCGAGCAGTACTTC.

The chain combines TRBV28 with TRBJ2-7; TRBD2 might be the D (6 bases). V was pared by 3 bases and J by 3 bases, with 12 bases between. The V gene's germline CDR1 is MDHEN and CDR2 SYDVKM. This CDR3 has 14 residues. CDR3 region: CASSFPRGGYEQYF. CDR3 coding DNA: TGTGCCAGCAGTTTTCCGCGGGGTGGCTACGAGCAGTACTTC. The variable domain in full, with the rest retrieved from reference TRBV28 and TRBJ2-7, is DVKVTQSSRYLVKRTGEKVFLECVQDMDHENMFWYRQDPGLGLRLIYFSYDVKMKEKGDIPEGYSVSREKKERFSLILESASTNQTSMYLCASSFPRGGYEQYFGPGTRLTVT.

The chain uses TRBV7-6 and TRBJ2-3, with 9 bases aligning to TRBD2. Germline trimming cut 5 bases from V and 5 bases from J; bases unmatched to any gene: 8. Germline V gene lookup returns CDR1 SGHVS and CDR2 FNYEAQ. CDR3 size: 15 residues. This CDR3 reads CASSVIAGVGDTQYF. DNA for the CDR3: TGTGCCAGCAGCGTTATAGCGGGAGTTGGAGATACGCAGTATTTT. Full variable domain (remainder filled in from reference TRBV7-6 and TRBJ2-3): GAGVSQSPRYKVTKRGQDVALRCDPISGHVSLYWYRQALGQGPEFLTYFNYEAQQDKSGLPNDRFSAERPEGSISTLTIQRTEQRDSAMYRCASSVIAGVGDTQYFGPGTRLTVL.

This clone was detected only once. The V and J genes are TRBV28 and TRBJ2-7; D may be TRBD2 (6 bases). Trimming removed 5 bases at V and 5 bases at J, with 16 bases between. Germline V CDR1 and CDR2: MDHEN, SYDVKM. The CDR3 extends over 14 amino acids. Here the CDR3 reads CASSGLSTPHEQYF. CDR3 DNA sequence: TGTGCCAGCAGTGGACTATCGACCCCCCACGAGCAGTACTTC.

The chain employs TRBV2 and TRBJ2-1; possibly TRBD2 for D (7 bases). Germline V CDR1 and CDR2: SNHLY, FYNNEI. CDR3 size: 13 residues. Trimming removed 7 bases at V and 9 bases at J, with 16 bases between. The CDR3 region has the DNA TGTGCCAGCACGGGGGGCGAAAAAAGTGAGCAGTTCTTC. Its translation is CASTGGEKSEQFF. Drawing the rest from reference TRBV2 and TRBJ2-1, the complete variable domain is EPEVTQTPSHQVTQMGQEVILRCVPISNHLYFYWYRQILGQKVEFLVSFYNNEISEKSEIFDDQFSVERPDGSNFTLKIRSTKLEDSAMYFCASTGGEKSEQFFGPGTRLTVL.

V usage is TRBV29-1 and J usage is TRBJ2-5; a weak D match, TRBD1 (5 bases). Trimming cost V 4 bases and J 2 bases, with 8 bases left between them. The CDR3 runs to 12 residues. The V gene's germline CDR1 is SQVTM and CDR2 ANQGSEA. CDR3 sequence (DNA): TGCAGCGTTGTTCCAGGGCAAGAGACCCAGTACTTC. The encoded protein is CSVVPGQETQYF. Full variable domain (rest looked up from reference TRBV29-1 and TRBJ2-5): SAVISQKPSRDICQRGTSLTIQCQVDSQVTMMFWYRQQPGQSLTLIATANQGSEATYESGFVIDKFPISRPNLTFSTLTVSNMSPEDSSIYLCSVVPGQETQYFGPGTRLLVL.

CDR3 in DNA: TGTGCCAGTAATGCGGGGGGCCAAGAGACCCAGTACTTC. Translating it yields CASNAGGQETQYF. This sequence joins TRBV19 and TRBJ2-5, with 8 bases lining up with TRBD2. Trimming cost V 7 bases and J 1 base; bases outside gene matches: 2. The CDR3 contains 13 residues. Germline values: CDR1 LNHDA, CDR2 SQIVND (reference sequence).

V is TRBV18 and J is TRBJ1-3, with no clear D. V shed 0 bases and J shed 3 bases, with 15 bases lying between them. The CDR3 covers 17 residues. Looked up from germline, CDR1 is KGHSH and CDR2 is LQKENI. The CDR3: CASSPPNGGYGGNTIYF. CDR3 nucleotides: TGTGCCAGCTCACCACCTAACGGAGGGTATGGTGGAAACACCATATATTTT.